This is a list of T cell receptor beta chains from one sample in a study of monozygotic twins with inflammatory bowel disease. Following a re-call of the 5' RACE reads, TCRdb has one entry per CDR3 protein and lacks DNA. The sample data list fewer than 550,000 distinct CDR3 sequences. Source material: blood. Receptor source: a human donor with ulcerative colitis or Crohn's disease, or a healthy co-twin of an affected twin (not recorded which). Both conserved end residues are part of each CDR3. Fields, in order: V gene, J gene, CDR3 protein.

TRBV6-5,TRBJ2-7,CASSYTSVELLDEQYF
TRBV7-2,TRBJ1-1,CASSPNGTRGLGTEAFF
TRBV10-3,TRBJ2-2,CAILQGAGNTGELFF
TRBV15,TRBJ2-3,CATSRAGTKADQYF
TRBV12-5,TRBJ1-1,CASGADRVGTEAFF
TRBV27,TRBJ1-1,CASSSYITGTEAFF
TRBV20-1,TRBJ1-1,CSARDNREATEAFF
TRBV27,TRBJ2-7,CASSLSLGVAGRKYF
TRBV27,TRBJ2-3,CASSLWRVSADTQYF
TRBV21-1,TRBJ2-7,CASKGGQGASYEQYF
TRBV5-1,TRBJ2-3,CASSPTSGRPTDTQYF
TRBV9,TRBJ2-7,CASSAVGTGAGQQYF
TRBV20-1,TRBJ2-1,CSATGLAGVRGGEQFF
TRBV25-1,TRBJ2-3,CASSVEADTQYF
TRBV7-2,TRBJ2-2,CASSLSSITGELFF